This entry features one T cell receptor beta chain sequence. The sequenced target, TCR beta, came from blood CD8+ and CD4+ T cells. Healthy donors served as the controls. They were matched for age and sex. TEMRA cells were FACS-enriched and CD8+ and CD4+ T cells negatively isolated. This record belongs to a study of CD8 T cells in Susac syndrome. Reverse transcription of about 0.5 to 1 ug RNA was carried out with random hexamers. TCR beta CDR3 was amplified by immunoSEQ multiplex PCR. This amplification extended across 54 Vbeta and 13 Jbeta segments. TCRdb re-called the immunoSEQ multiplex PCR reads with MiXCR, one entry per CDR3 protein. Of about 140,000 distinct CDR3 sequences listed, 94% are singletons. The clonotype was recovered from a human donor in good health. The sample was CD8+ T cells from PBMCs.

The CDR3 bases are TGTGCCAGCAGCCAAGTAGGCTGGACTAGCGGCCAAAACATTCAGTACTTC. Encoded protein: CASSQVGWTSGQNIQYF. The chain joins TRBV4-2 to TRBJ2-4, with 10 bases that match TRBD2. The J segment lost 5 bases and the V segment lost 1 base, leaving 8 bases of the junction unmatched. This CDR3 has 17 residues. Germline V gene sequence: CDR1 LGHNA, CDR2 YNFKEQ.